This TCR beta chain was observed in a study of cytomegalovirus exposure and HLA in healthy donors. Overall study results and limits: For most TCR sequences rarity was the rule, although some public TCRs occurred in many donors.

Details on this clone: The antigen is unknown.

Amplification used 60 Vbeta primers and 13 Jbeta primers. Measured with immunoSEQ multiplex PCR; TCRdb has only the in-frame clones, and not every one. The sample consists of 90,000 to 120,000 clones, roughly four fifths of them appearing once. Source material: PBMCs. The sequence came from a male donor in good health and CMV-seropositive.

The CDR3 sequence: CASSLVQGVGEQYF. CDR3 in DNA: TGTGCCAGCAGCTTAGTACAGGGGGTAGGTGAGCAGTACTTC. The rearrangement links TRBV11-3 to TRBJ2-7; 8 bases match TRBD1. This CDR3 is built from 14 residues. Germline values: CDR1 SGHNT, CDR2 YENEEA. V dropped 1 base and J dropped 7; count of bases not matched to a gene: 6.